Listed below are T cell receptor beta chains from one sample, sequenced in a study of shared clonotypes between healthy human individuals. Some clones are missing from TCRdb's copy, which holds only in-frame ones; the method was immunoSEQ multiplex PCR. The table includes under 850,000 clones, over 90% detected once. The source material was naive CD8+ T cells sorted from blood. The receptors originated from a man in his thirties or forties in good health. Each CDR3 is given with its conserved first and last residue. A D gene is named only where the DNA matches it firmly. Only some rows state a clone size, as once, few, many or a class for expanded clones.

v_gene: TRBV27
j_gene: TRBJ1-3
abundance: .
d_gene: .
CDR3aa: CASRSLGDSGNTIYF
CDR3nt: TGTGCCAGCAGATCCCTGGGTGACTCTGGAAACACCATATATTTT

v_gene: TRBV27
j_gene: TRBJ2-1
abundance: .
d_gene: TRBD2
CDR3aa: CASSRTSVNEQFF
CDR3nt: TGTGCCAGCAGCCGTACTAGCGTCAATGAGCAGTTCTTC

v_gene: TRBV18
j_gene: TRBJ1-2
abundance: .
d_gene: .
CDR3aa: CASSPRQAYGYTF
CDR3nt: TGTGCCAGCTCACCGCGACAGGCCTATGGCTACACCTTC

v_gene: TRBV9
j_gene: TRBJ2-1
abundance: .
d_gene: .
CDR3aa: CASSPRGGEDNEQFF
CDR3nt: TGTGCCAGCAGCCCCCGGGGAGGCGAGGACAATGAGCAGTTCTTC

v_gene: TRBV29-1
j_gene: TRBJ2-3
abundance: .
d_gene: TRBD2
CDR3aa: CSVEGTSGSADTQYF
CDR3nt: TGCAGCGTTGAAGGTACTAGCGGGAGTGCGGATACGCAGTATTTT

v_gene: TRBV30
j_gene: TRBJ2-7
abundance: .
d_gene: TRBD2
CDR3aa: CAWSLGTSGLNEQYF
CDR3nt: TGTGCCTGGAGTCTAGGGACTAGCGGGTTGAACGAGCAGTACTTC

v_gene: TRBV30
j_gene: TRBJ2-3
abundance: .
d_gene: TRBD2
CDR3aa: CACGTTSGSSDTQYF
CDR3nt: TGTGCCTGTGGGACGACTAGCGGGAGCTCAGATACGCAGTATTTT

v_gene: TRBV28
j_gene: TRBJ1-4
abundance: once
d_gene: .
CDR3aa: CASSFAQGYEKLFF
CDR3nt: TGTGCCAGCAGTTTCGCGCAGGGGTACGAAAAACTGTTTTTT

v_gene: TRBV11-2
j_gene: TRBJ2-7
abundance: .
d_gene: TRBD1
CDR3aa: CASSLGQGAREQYF
CDR3nt: TGTGCCAGCAGCTTAGGACAGGGGGCGAGGGAGCAGTACTTC

v_gene: TRBV5-6
j_gene: TRBJ2-7
abundance: .
d_gene: TRBD2
CDR3aa: CASSATTSGTLEQYF
CDR3nt: TGTGCCAGCAGCGCGACAACTAGCGGGACGCTCGAGCAGTACTTC

v_gene: TRBV7-9
j_gene: TRBJ2-7
abundance: once
d_gene: .
CDR3aa: CASSPRTGTYEQYF
CDR3nt: TGTGCCAGCAGCCCGCGGACGGGGACCTACGAGCAGTACTTC

v_gene: TRBV4-3
j_gene: TRBJ2-5
abundance: once
d_gene: TRBD2
CDR3aa: CASSQGLAGRETQYF
CDR3nt: TGCGCCAGCAGCCAAGGACTAGCGGGAAGAGAGACCCAGTACTTC

v_gene: TRBV7-9
j_gene: TRBJ2-7
abundance: .
d_gene: .
CDR3aa: CASSYQGVHEQYF
CDR3nt: TGTGCCAGCAGCTATCAAGGAGTCCACGAGCAGTACTTC

v_gene: TRBV10-1
j_gene: TRBJ2-2
abundance: .
d_gene: TRBD2
CDR3aa: CASSDGTTVGELFF
CDR3nt: TGCGCCAGCAGTGATGGGACTACCGTCGGGGAGCTGTTTTTT

v_gene: TRBV28
j_gene: TRBJ2-5
abundance: .
d_gene: .
CDR3aa: CASSFRGRETQYF
CDR3nt: TGTGCCAGCAGTTTCAGGGGCCGGGAGACCCAGTACTTC

v_gene: TRBV9
j_gene: TRBJ2-7
abundance: few
d_gene: TRBD2
CDR3aa: CASSPWTSGNYEQYF
CDR3nt: TGTGCCAGCAGTCCCTGGACTAGCGGAAACTACGAGCAGTACTTC

v_gene: TRBV5-4
j_gene: TRBJ1-3
abundance: once
d_gene: .
CDR3aa: CASSSGPPGNTIYF
CDR3nt: TGTGCCAGCAGCTCCGGCCCGCCCGGAAACACCATATATTTT

v_gene: TRBV2
j_gene: TRBJ2-7
abundance: .
d_gene: TRBD1
CDR3aa: CASRGDRASYEQYF
CDR3nt: TGTGCCAGCAGGGGGGACAGAGCCTCCTACGAGCAGTACTTC

v_gene: TRBV7-9
j_gene: TRBJ2-1
abundance: once
d_gene: TRBD2
CDR3aa: CASSLLAGHNEQFF
CDR3nt: TGTGCCAGCAGCTTACTAGCGGGGCACAATGAGCAGTTCTTC

v_gene: TRBV10-3
j_gene: TRBJ2-2
abundance: .
d_gene: .
CDR3aa: CAITSSGTGITGELFF
CDR3nt: TGTGCCATCACTTCGTCCGGGACTGGCATTACCGGGGAGCTGTTTTTT

v_gene: TRBV4-1
j_gene: TRBJ2-1
abundance: .
d_gene: .
CDR3aa: CASSQDRVLNEQFF
CDR3nt: TGCGCCAGCAGCCAAGATCGCGTATTAAATGAGCAGTTCTTC

v_gene: TRBV29-1
j_gene: TRBJ2-7
abundance: .
d_gene: .
CDR3aa: CSVEVKRRSSYEQYF
CDR3nt: TGCAGCGTTGAAGTGAAGAGGAGAAGCTCCTACGAGCAGTACTTC

v_gene: TRBV27
j_gene: TRBJ2-2
abundance: .
d_gene: .
CDR3aa: CASNGGLSPAGELFF
CDR3nt: TGTGCCAGCAACGGCGGGTTAAGTCCCGCCGGGGAGCTGTTTTTT

v_gene: TRBV10-3
j_gene: TRBJ2-7
abundance: .
d_gene: TRBD2
CDR3aa: CAISEPSGLAYYEQYF
CDR3nt: TGTGCCATCAGTGAGCCTTCGGGACTAGCGTACTACGAGCAGTACTTC

v_gene: TRBV11-2
j_gene: TRBJ2-7
abundance: .
d_gene: .
CDR3aa: CASSLAPLSGRSSYEQYF
CDR3nt: TGTGCCAGCAGCTTAGCTCCCCTGAGCGGGCGTAGCTCCTACGAGCAGTACTTC

v_gene: TRBV5-6
j_gene: TRBJ1-1
abundance: .
d_gene: .
CDR3aa: CASSLAEGGGYTEAFF
CDR3nt: TGTGCCAGCAGCTTGGCCGAGGGGGGAGGGTACACTGAAGCTTTCTTT

v_gene: TRBV28
j_gene: TRBJ2-2
abundance: .
d_gene: .
CDR3aa: CAISPGLNTGELFF
CDR3nt: TGTGCCATCTCTCCGGGTCTTAACACCGGGGAGCTGTTTTTT

v_gene: TRBV7-9
j_gene: TRBJ1-2
abundance: .
d_gene: .
CDR3aa: CASSLDTDVYGYTF
CDR3nt: TGTGCCAGCAGCTTAGATACAGATGTCTATGGCTACACCTTC

v_gene: TRBV19
j_gene: TRBJ2-7
abundance: once
d_gene: .
CDR3aa: CASSVSPGSAYEQYF
CDR3nt: TGTGCCAGTAGTGTCTCACCAGGGTCGGCCTACGAGCAGTACTTC

v_gene: TRBV9
j_gene: TRBJ1-5
abundance: few
d_gene: .
CDR3aa: CASSVRPGQPQHF
CDR3nt: TGTGCCAGCAGCGTAAGACCTGGACAGCCCCAGCATTTT

v_gene: TRBV7-8
j_gene: TRBJ1-2
abundance: .
d_gene: .
CDR3aa: CASRSRGAPYGYTF
CDR3nt: TGTGCCAGCAGATCGCGCGGAGCACCCTATGGCTACACCTTC

v_gene: TRBV6-1
j_gene: TRBJ2-2
abundance: .
d_gene: .
CDR3aa: CASTETGFLATGELFF
CDR3nt: TGTGCCAGCACTGAAACAGGGTTTTTAGCCACCGGGGAGCTGTTTTTT

v_gene: TRBV19
j_gene: TRBJ2-6
abundance: .
d_gene: .
CDR3aa: CASSAQVRRIDISGANVLTF
CDR3nt: TGTGCCAGTAGTGCACAGGTACGCCGAATAGACATCTCTGGGGCCAACGTCCTGACTTTC

v_gene: TRBV7-9
j_gene: TRBJ2-7
abundance: .
d_gene: .
CDR3aa: CASTDGTTYEQYF
CDR3nt: TGTGCCAGCACCGACGGGACAACCTACGAGCAGTACTTC

v_gene: TRBV5-5
j_gene: TRBJ2-7
abundance: .
d_gene: TRBD2
CDR3aa: CASSPTSGSYEQYF
CDR3nt: TGTGCCAGCAGCCCCACTAGCGGCTCCTACGAGCAGTACTTC

v_gene: TRBV5-4
j_gene: TRBJ2-7
abundance: .
d_gene: .
CDR3aa: CASSFERATGYEQYF
CDR3nt: TGTGCCAGCAGCTTTGAAAGGGCTACCGGCTACGAGCAGTACTTC

v_gene: TRBV7-6
j_gene: TRBJ2-7
abundance: .
d_gene: .
CDR3aa: CASSLFRTPHEQYF
CDR3nt: TGTGCCAGCAGCTTATTTCGTACCCCTCACGAGCAGTACTTC

v_gene: TRBV28
j_gene: TRBJ1-2
abundance: .
d_gene: TRBD1
CDR3aa: CASSLIPGQGRYGYTF
CDR3nt: TGTGCCAGCAGTTTAATCCCGGGACAGGGGCGCTATGGCTACACCTTC

v_gene: TRBV6-1
j_gene: TRBJ2-2
abundance: few
d_gene: TRBD2
CDR3aa: CASSGGLADTGELFF
CDR3nt: TGTGCCAGCAGTGGGGGACTAGCGGACACCGGGGAGCTGTTTTTT

v_gene: TRBV11-2
j_gene: TRBJ1-2
abundance: .
d_gene: .
CDR3aa: CASSLESSGVAPGYTF
CDR3nt: TGTGCCAGCAGCCTTGAAAGTTCAGGGGTAGCTCCTGGCTACACCTTC

v_gene: TRBV4-3
j_gene: TRBJ1-1
abundance: .
d_gene: .
CDR3aa: CASSQERRNTEAFF
CDR3nt: TGCGCCAGCAGCCAAGAAAGGCGGAATACTGAAGCTTTCTTT

v_gene: TRBV27
j_gene: TRBJ1-5
abundance: .
d_gene: .
CDR3aa: CASKFGNQPQHF
CDR3nt: TGTGCCAGCAAGTTCGGGAATCAGCCCCAGCATTTT

v_gene: TRBV2
j_gene: TRBJ2-3
abundance: .
d_gene: TRBD1
CDR3aa: CASSGDSQQSTDTQYF
CDR3nt: TGTGCCAGCAGTGGGGACAGTCAACAATCCACAGATACGCAGTATTTT

v_gene: TRBV7-6
j_gene: TRBJ2-1
abundance: once
d_gene: TRBD2
CDR3aa: CASSGERDSYNEQFF
CDR3nt: TGTGCCAGCAGCGGCGAGCGGGACTCCTACAATGAGCAGTTCTTC

v_gene: TRBV5-1
j_gene: TRBJ2-2
abundance: once
d_gene: .
CDR3aa: CASSLRSSVGGELFF
CDR3nt: TGCGCCAGCAGCTTGAGGTCTAGCGTAGGTGGGGAGCTGTTTTTT

v_gene: TRBV10-2
j_gene: TRBJ2-2
abundance: .
d_gene: .
CDR3aa: CASLENTGELFF
CDR3nt: TGCGCCAGCCTCGAGAACACCGGGGAGCTGTTTTTT

v_gene: TRBV2
j_gene: TRBJ2-2
abundance: .
d_gene: .
CDR3aa: CASNIKPPYSRDPTGELFF
CDR3nt: TGTGCCAGCAACATCAAACCCCCGTACTCCCGCGACCCCACCGGGGAGCTGTTTTTT

v_gene: TRBV7-9
j_gene: TRBJ2-2
abundance: once
d_gene: .
CDR3aa: CASSSGTRVGELFF
CDR3nt: TGTGCCAGCAGCTCCGGGACTCGAGTTGGGGAGCTGTTTTTT

v_gene: TRBV13
j_gene: TRBJ2-7
abundance: .
d_gene: .
CDR3aa: CASRTMGGSTYEQYF
CDR3nt: TGTGCCAGCCGTACCATGGGGGGATCCACCTACGAGCAGTACTTC

v_gene: TRBV27
j_gene: TRBJ2-7
abundance: .
d_gene: TRBD1
CDR3aa: CASSLGRGLYEQYF
CDR3nt: TGTGCCAGCAGTTTGGGCAGGGGGCTTTACGAGCAGTACTTC

v_gene: TRBV13
j_gene: TRBJ2-2
abundance: .
d_gene: .
CDR3aa: CASATWNTNTGELFF
CDR3nt: TGTGCCAGCGCCACCTGGAACACGAACACCGGGGAGCTGTTTTTT

v_gene: TRBV7-9
j_gene: TRBJ2-1
abundance: .
d_gene: .
CDR3aa: CASSYTPSGEPNEQFF
CDR3nt: TGTGCCAGCAGCTACACCCCGTCTGGGGAACCCAATGAGCAGTTCTTC

v_gene: TRBV6-5
j_gene: TRBJ1-1
abundance: once
d_gene: .
CDR3aa: CASSYFKTEAFF
CDR3nt: TGTGCCAGCAGTTACTTCAAGACTGAAGCTTTCTTT

v_gene: TRBV27
j_gene: TRBJ1-1
abundance: .
d_gene: .
CDR3aa: CASSLRRGTRTADGTEAFF
CDR3nt: TGTGCCAGCAGTTTACGTAGGGGCACGAGAACTGCTGATGGCACTGAAGCTTTCTTT

v_gene: TRBV9
j_gene: TRBJ2-1
abundance: .
d_gene: .
CDR3aa: CASSLAHNEQFF
CDR3nt: TGTGCCAGCAGTTTAGCGCACAATGAGCAGTTCTTC